This T cell receptor (beta chain) was captured in a study of blood T cell repertoires in COVID-19. Whole-study context: From the United States, Italy and Spain came samples of acute and convalescent COVID-19.

Sequencing was performed with immunoSEQ multiplex PCR; in TCRdb, only in-frame clones are kept and a portion is missing. The data contain 200,000 or so clones, roughly nine tenths of them singletons. This CDR3 region has 17 residues. Trimming took 0 bases from V and 1 from J, leaving 15 bases between them. Germline V gene lookup returns CDR1 SGHNT and CDR2 YENEEA. All enrollees were about 18 to 95 years old and from 20 to 30 US areas. Participant-given clinical history determined each cohort assignment. This chain links TRBV11-3 with TRBJ1-1; D is undetermined. Specimen: PBMCs or T cells enriched from blood (not recorded which). This receptor was taken from a woman aged 18-35 years in a cohort exposed to, infected with or recovered from COVID-19 (not recorded which). As DNA, the CDR3 is TGTGCCAGCAGCTTAGACAGAGGGTTCAGTGAGAACACTGAAGCTTTCTTT. Residues: CASSLDRGFSENTEAFF.